Sequencing of this TCR beta chain was carried out in a study of patients and donors after allogeneic stem cell transplantation. The junction had 8 bases not matched to a gene; V was cut back by 2 bases and J by 11 bases. Germline V CDR1 and CDR2: MNHEY, SVGAGI. The CDR3 is 13 residues long. Via MiXCR, TCRdb re-called the RT-PCR reads, giving one row per CDR3 protein. The profile shows 1,600 or so distinct CDR3 sequences, about 7.8% of them singletons. By share, this clonotype ranks as medium-sized. This clonotype was obtained from a human donor who was either an allogeneic HSCT recipient or a stem cell or donor lymphocyte infusion donor (not recorded which). It is not recorded whose cells these are; they may come from a transplant donor. Sequenced material: blood, either unsorted or a sorted T cell fraction (not recorded which). The V call is TRBV6-5, the J call TRBJ1-1, with 7 bases aligning to TRBD1. The CDR3 DNA reads as TGTGCCAGCAGTTACGAGGGGGCCTACCTCGCTTTCTTT. It codes for CASSYEGAYLAFF.